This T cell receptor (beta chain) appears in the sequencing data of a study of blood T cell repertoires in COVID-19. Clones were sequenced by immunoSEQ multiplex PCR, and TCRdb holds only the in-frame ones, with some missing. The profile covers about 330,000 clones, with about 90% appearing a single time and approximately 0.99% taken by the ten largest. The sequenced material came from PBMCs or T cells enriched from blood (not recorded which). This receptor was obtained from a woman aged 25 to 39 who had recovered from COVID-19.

CDR3 region: CASSWTGDVGKLFF. CDR3 nucleotide sequence: TGTGCCAGCAGCTGGACCGGGGATGTCGGAAAACTGTTTTTT. This rearrangement joins TRBV5-5 to TRBJ1-4; D remains unclear. The CDR3 has 14 amino acids. V gave up 3 bases and J gave up 10 bases, with 16 bases separating them. From germline, CDR1 is SGHKS and CDR2 YYEKEE (reference sequence).